The entry that follows covers one T cell receptor (beta chain) sequence. Its specificity is not known. The data were produced by immunoSEQ multiplex PCR, yet TCRdb's version contains in-frame clones alone and is incomplete. The sample records about 2 million clones, roughly 95% being singletons. The sample originates from a study of shared clonotypes between healthy human individuals. The CDR3 spans 14 residues. Deletions cut 3 bases from V and 7 bases from J, with 15 bases between. Germline-derived CDR1 and CDR2 are LNHDA and SQIVND (reference sequence). Cells designated naive CD8 were CD45RO-negative and were positively selected for CCR7, with terminally differentiated effector memory CD45RA+ cells excluded. Each donor was a Caucasian adult residing in Nashville, Tennessee. Overall study findings and caveats: Naive subsets generally exceeded memory subsets in estimated richness. Though the depth was large, rarefaction showed that sorted-subset sequencing was incomplete. Several donors showed sharing of approximately 5% of naive CD4 clonotypes.

The origin of this receptor is a man aged 18 to 29 in good health. This chain connects TRBV19 to TRBJ1-2, with D uncertain. The sample was naive CD8+ T cells sorted from blood. The CDR3, as DNA: TGTGCCAGTAGTATCGTTGGGGTAGGGAGTGGCTACACCTTC. The encoded protein is CASSIVGVGSGYTF.